Following are 24 T cell receptor beta chains from one sample sequenced in a study of T cell responses to AZD1222 COVID-19 vaccine. The data were produced by immunoSEQ multiplex PCR, yet TCRdb's version contains in-frame clones alone and is incomplete. The sample contains 100,000 or so clones, around nine tenths of which appear only once. Material: peripheral blood, obtained on day 0 of AZD1222 vaccination. These receptors were obtained from an adult in good health.

CDR3 nucleotide sequence: TGCGCCAGCAGCCTACTGACAGGGAACCCGGACGAGCAGTACTTC. Protein sequence: CASSLLTGNPDEQYF. The J gene is TRBJ2-7, the V gene TRBV10-2, with 7 bases identical to TRBD1. The CDR3 contains 15 residues. Trimming cost V 6 bases and J 5 bases; bases outside gene matches: 13. CDR1 WSHSY and CDR2 SAAADI come from the germline V gene.

The chain recombines TRBV6-2 or TRBV6-3 with TRBJ1-1; tentatively, D is TRBD1 (5 bases). V was shortened by 2 bases and J by 0 bases, with 13 bases between the two germline ends. The length of the CDR3 is 16 residues. In germline, CDR1 is MNHEY, CDR2 SVGEGT. The CDR3 coding sequence is TGTGCCAGCAGTTACCCACAGACAGATTTGAACACTGAAGCTTTCTTT. Amino acid sequence: CASSYPQTDLNTEAFF.

CDR3 residues: CASSFSLAEQFF. The CDR3 bases are TGTGCCAGCAGTTTCAGTTTGGCGGAGCAGTTCTTC. The rearrangement joins TRBV28 to TRBJ2-1, with unresolved D. V lost 3 bases and J lost 10, with 10 bases in between. Per the germline V gene, CDR1 is MDHEN and CDR2 is SYDVKM. The CDR3 sequence is 12 residues long.

This clone was recorded once. This chain joins TRBV11-1 and TRBJ2-3, with 10 positions matching TRBD2. In germline, CDR1 is SGHAT, CDR2 FQDESV (reference sequence). J lost 8 bases, V lost 3 bases, and 11 bases had no gene match. The CDR3 extends over 16 amino acids. This CDR3 reads CASSFGPPERGGTQYF. In DNA form, the CDR3 reads TGTGCCAGCAGCTTTGGTCCCCCGGAGCGGGGGGGTACGCAGTATTTT.

This clone was seen a few times. V gene TRBV11-2 combines with J gene TRBJ1-2; D not certain. The CDR3 is 14 residues long. The V and J ends lost 4 bases and 8 bases respectively, with 17 bases between them. Per the germline V gene, CDR1 is SGHAT and CDR2 is FQNNGV. The CDR3 reads CASSSPTLLGGYTF. The CDR3 DNA is TGTGCCAGCAGCTCCCCCACCCTTTTAGGGGGCTACACCTTC.

The chain couples TRBV24-1 to TRBJ1-2; 8 bases agree with TRBD1. The CDR3 spans 13 residues. Trimming took 3 bases from V and 6 from J; bases not matched to a gene: 2. The germline V gene encodes CDR1 KGHDR and CDR2 SFDVKD. DNA for the CDR3: TGTGCCACCAGTGATATACAGGGGGATGGCTACACCTTC. Protein product: CATSDIQGDGYTF.

V gene TRBV3-1 (or the pseudogene TRBV3-2) combines with J gene TRBJ2-7, with D possibly being TRBD2 (5 bases). Germline CDR1 reads LGHDT; CDR2 reads YNNKEL (reference sequence). The CDR3 runs 13 residues. V was cut by 1 base and J by 9 bases, with 13 bases left in between. This chain's CDR3 is CASSQGSSSGQYF. The CDR3 coding sequence is TGTGCCAGCAGCCAAGGTTCCTCGAGCGGGCAGTACTTC.

V is TRBV3-1 (or the pseudogene TRBV3-2) and J is TRBJ2-7; TRBD1 matches at 7 bases. The CDR3 is made up of 15 amino acids. Germline V lookup: CDR1 LGHDT, CDR2 YNNKEL (reference sequence). V shed 0 bases, J shed 3 bases, and the junction held 5 bases outside the gene matches. The CDR3 protein is CASSQDRQGYYEQYF. In nucleotides, the CDR3 is TGTGCCAGCAGCCAAGATAGACAGGGCTACTACGAGCAGTACTTC.

This clone appeared once. This chain joins TRBV5-4 and TRBJ1-4, with a tentative D call TRBD1 (6 bases). CDR1 and CDR2 from the germline V gene are SGHNT and YYREEE (reference sequence). CDR3 length: 17 amino acids. The germline V and J ends were trimmed by 4 bases and 0 bases, with 16 bases remaining between them. The CDR3 loop reads CASSPTSGHSTNEKLFF. For the CDR3, the DNA is TGTGCCAGCAGCCCAACATCGGGACACTCAACTAATGAAAAACTGTTTTTT.

The CDR3 coding sequence is TGTGCCTGGAGTGCACAGGGAAGTTATGGCTACACCTTC. Its translation is CAWSAQGSYGYTF. V is TRBV30 and J is TRBJ1-2; tentative D call: TRBD1 (6 bases). V was clipped by 1 base and J by 5 bases, with 11 bases between them. Germline values: CDR1 GTSNPN, CDR2 SVGIG (reference sequence). The CDR3 totals 13 residues.

In this sample, this clone turned up once. The rearrangement uses TRBV19 and TRBJ1-1; maybe TRBD1 (5 bases). This CDR3 is 16 amino acids long. The germline V gene has CDR1 LNHDA and CDR2 SQIVND (reference sequence). V lost 1 base to trimming and J lost 5 bases, with 17 bases between them. This chain's CDR3 is CASSIGISRVWTEAFF. DNA of the CDR3: TGTGCCAGTAGTATAGGTATCTCCAGGGTTTGGACTGAAGCTTTCTTT.

The V and J genes are TRBV7-2 and TRBJ2-7; D is uncertain. With 4 bases removed from V and 3 bases from J, the gap between germline ends came to 10 bases. CDR1 and CDR2 from the germline V gene are SGHTA and FQGNSA. The CDR3 is made up of 13 amino acids. In nucleotides, the CDR3 is TGTGCCAGCAGCTCCCGAGGAGACTACGAGCAGTACTTC. This codes for CASSSRGDYEQYF.

V gene TRBV5-6 combines with J gene TRBJ1-2; D not resolved. This CDR3 spans 14 amino acids. Trimming left V 4 bases short and J 3 bases short, with 13 bases between. Looked up from germline, CDR1 is SGHDT and CDR2 is YYEEEE. CDR3: CASSPTLEYYGYTF. CDR3 DNA: TGTGCCAGCAGCCCTACGTTGGAATACTATGGCTACACCTTC.

V and J are TRBV6-5 and TRBJ2-7; tentative D call: TRBD2 (7 bases). Germline values: CDR1 MNHEY, CDR2 SVGAGI. Deletions cut 5 bases from V and 7 bases from J, with 21 bases between. This CDR3 spans 15 amino acids. The CDR3 here is CASSQSRGGLEEQYF. CDR3 coding DNA: TGTGCCAGCAGTCAATCGAGGGGGGGTTTGGAAGAGCAGTACTTC.

The chain has TRBV6-5 and TRBJ1-5; TRBD1 might be the D (5 bases). Germline CDR1 is MNHEY and CDR2 is SVGAGI. V lost 7 bases and J lost 4, with 11 bases in between. The CDR3 spans 13 residues. The CDR3 bases are TGTGCCAGCAAAAACGGGGGGAATCAGCCCCAGCATTTT. This sequence encodes CASKNGGNQPQHF.

V usage is TRBV7-3 and J usage is TRBJ2-7; 8 positions agree with TRBD2. The ends lost 1 base at V and 2 bases at J; junction bases unmatched: 4. The CDR3 sequence is 15 residues long. Germline V gene data show CDR1 as SGHTA and CDR2 as FQGTGA. CDR3 sequence: CASSLSGGSPYEQYF. Here the CDR3 DNA reads TGTGCCAGCAGCTTAAGCGGGGGGTCCCCCTACGAGCAGTACTTC.

J is TRBJ2-2 and V is TRBV30; possibly TRBD1 for D (5 bases). This CDR3 is 15 amino acids long. The ends were cut back, 5 bases at V and 0 bases at J, with 13 bases in the middle. Germline CDR1 reads GTSNPN; CDR2 reads SVGIG (reference sequence). As DNA, the CDR3 is TGTGCCTGGGGAGACAGTCTCGCGAACACCGGGGAGCTGTTTTTT. Translated: CAWGDSLANTGELFF.

The chain employs TRBV6-2 or TRBV6-3 and TRBJ2-2; 9 nucleotides agree with TRBD1. After removal of 5 bases from V and 3 bases from J, the junction contained 16 bases not matched to a gene. Germline V CDR1 and CDR2: MNHEY, SVGEGT. The CDR3 consists of 19 residues. DNA of the CDR3: TGTGCCAGCAGTCACCCGGGACAGGGCCGTGATGGGTACACCGGGGAGCTGTTTTTT. It translates to CASSHPGQGRDGYTGELFF.

As regards this clone: At one boundary the junction diverges from the germline segment, which might be a read error. The CDR3 loop is CASREDQGARETQYF. CDR3 nucleotides: TGTGCCAGCAGAGAAGATCAGGGGGCGCGAGAGACCCAGTACTTC. V usage is TRBV6-1 and J usage is TRBJ2-5; 8 bases align to TRBD1. The CDR3 contains 15 residues. CDR1 MNHNS and CDR2 SASEGT come from the germline V gene.

The CDR3 here is CSATGPGEQYF. The DNA of the CDR3 is TGCAGTGCAACGGGGCCCGGGGAGCAGTACTTC. The genes are TRBV20-1 and TRBJ2-7; D is possibly TRBD1 or TRBD2 (5 bases each). V lost 6 bases to trimming and J lost 7 bases, with 13 bases between them. CDR1 and CDR2 from the germline V gene are DFQATT and SNEGSKA (reference sequence). The CDR3 is made up of 11 amino acids.

The V and J genes are TRBV5-1 and TRBJ2-5, with D uncertain. Deletions cut 0 bases from V and 5 bases from J, with 20 bases between. The germline CDR1 and CDR2 sequences are SGHRS and YFSETQ. CDR3 size: 17 residues. The CDR3 coding sequence is TGCGCCAGCAGCTTGGTTCGGCCTTCACAAGCATGGGAGACCCAGTACTTC. Encoded protein: CASSLVRPSQAWETQYF.

The V gene is TRBV20-1, the J gene TRBJ1-5; no reliable D call. The CDR3 has 13 residues. The germline gives CDR1 DFQATT, CDR2 SNEGSKA (reference sequence). V lost 5 bases and J lost 4, with 12 bases in between. CDR3 region: CSAGALGNQPQHF. In DNA, the CDR3 is TGCAGTGCTGGTGCATTGGGAAATCAGCCCCAGCATTTT.

This chain links TRBV15 with TRBJ1-5; D is unresolved. Germline V gives CDR1 LNHNV, CDR2 YYDKDF (reference sequence). Trimming left V 0 bases short and J 6 bases short, with 12 bases between. This CDR3 is 15 amino acids long. CDR3 protein: CATSRDGGLGQPQHF. In DNA form, the CDR3 reads TGTGCCACCAGCAGAGATGGCGGGCTGGGTCAGCCCCAGCATTTT.

The chain uses TRBV2 and TRBJ2-5; TRBD2 might be the D (5 bases). Trimming removed 7 bases at V and 0 bases at J, with 15 bases between. The CDR3 runs to 15 residues. CDR1 is SNHLY, CDR2 FYNNEI, per germline. The CDR3 loop is CASKGRRTYQETQYF. The CDR3 region has the DNA TGTGCCAGCAAAGGGAGACGGACCTACCAAGAGACCCAGTACTTC.